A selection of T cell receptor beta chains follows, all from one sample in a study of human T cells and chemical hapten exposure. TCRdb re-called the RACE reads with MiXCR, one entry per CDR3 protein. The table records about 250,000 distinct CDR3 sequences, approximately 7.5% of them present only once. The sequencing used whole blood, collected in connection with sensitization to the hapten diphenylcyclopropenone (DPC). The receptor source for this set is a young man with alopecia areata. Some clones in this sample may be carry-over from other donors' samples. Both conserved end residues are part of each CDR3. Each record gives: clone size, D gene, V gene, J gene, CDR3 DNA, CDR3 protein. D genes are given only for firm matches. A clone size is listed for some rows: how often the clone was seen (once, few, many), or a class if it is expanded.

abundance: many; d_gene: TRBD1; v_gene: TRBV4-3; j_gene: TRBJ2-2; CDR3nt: TGCGCCAGCAGCCAAGATCCCCCAGGGGGCAAGGCCGGGGAGCTGTTTTTT; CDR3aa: CASSQDPPGGKAGELFF
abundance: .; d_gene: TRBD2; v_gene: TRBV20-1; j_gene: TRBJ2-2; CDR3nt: TGCAGTGCTCCTACTAGCGGGGATAAGAGAGGGGAGCTGTTTTTT; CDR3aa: CSAPTSGDKRGELFF
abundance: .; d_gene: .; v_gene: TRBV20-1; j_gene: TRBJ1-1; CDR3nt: TGCAGTGCGAGTACACCAGCCCTTATCACTGAAGCTTTCTTT; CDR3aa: CSASTPALITEAFF
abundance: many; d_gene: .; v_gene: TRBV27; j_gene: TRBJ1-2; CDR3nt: TGTGCCAGCAGTTCTCCTGGTGGTAGTGATGGCTACACCTTC; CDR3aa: CASSSPGGSDGYTF
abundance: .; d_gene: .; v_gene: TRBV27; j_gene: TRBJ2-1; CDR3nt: TGTGCCAGCAGTGAAACCGGCCCGATAAGGCATGAGCAGTTCTTC; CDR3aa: CASSETGPIRHEQFF
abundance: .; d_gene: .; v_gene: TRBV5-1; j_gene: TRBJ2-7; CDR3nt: TGCGCCAGCAGCTTGGTGGAGGGACTCTACGAGCAGTACTTC; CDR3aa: CASSLVEGLYEQYF
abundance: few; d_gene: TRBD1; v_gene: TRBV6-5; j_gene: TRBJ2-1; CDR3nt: TGTGCCAGCAGTTACTCGGGGACAGGGGTTTTCAATGAGCAGTTCTTC; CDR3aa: CASSYSGTGVFNEQFF
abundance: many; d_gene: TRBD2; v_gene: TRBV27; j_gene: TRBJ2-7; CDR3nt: TGTGCCAGCAGTACCGAACTAGCGGGGAGCTACGAGCAGTACTTC; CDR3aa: CASSTELAGSYEQYF
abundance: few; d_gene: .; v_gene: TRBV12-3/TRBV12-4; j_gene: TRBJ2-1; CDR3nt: TGTGCCAGCAGTTTCGGGGGAAGAACCTACAATGAGCAGTTCTTC; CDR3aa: CASSFGGRTYNEQFF
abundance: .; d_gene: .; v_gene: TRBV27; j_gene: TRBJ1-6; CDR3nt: TGTGCCAGCAGTTCCCCAAACAGGGTTGGTAATTCACCCCTCCACTTT; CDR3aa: CASSSPNRVGNSPLHF
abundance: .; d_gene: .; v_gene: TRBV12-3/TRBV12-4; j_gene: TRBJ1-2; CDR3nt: TGTGCCAGCAGTTTAGGGGGAGACAGGTTCTATGGCTACACCTTC; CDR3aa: CASSLGGDRFYGYTF
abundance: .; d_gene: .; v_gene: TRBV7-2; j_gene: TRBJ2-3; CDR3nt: TGTGCCAGCAGCCCCTCCCGGATGACAGATACGCAGTATTTT; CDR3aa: CASSPSRMTDTQYF
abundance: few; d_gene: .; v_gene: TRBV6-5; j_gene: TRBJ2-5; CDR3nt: TGTGCCAGCAGTTACGTTGTGGGGTACCAAGAGACCCAGTACTTC; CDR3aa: CASSYVVGYQETQYF
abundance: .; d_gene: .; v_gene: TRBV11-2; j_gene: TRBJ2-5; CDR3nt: TGTGCCAGCAGTTCAGTGAGGACGGCCCCGCTGGCCCAGTACTTC; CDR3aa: CASSSVRTAPLAQYF
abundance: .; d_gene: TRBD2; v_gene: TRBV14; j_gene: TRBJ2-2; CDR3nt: TGTGCCAGCAGCCAAGATCGTCTAGCGGGGGATTTGGGGGAGCTGTTTTTT; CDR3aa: CASSQDRLAGDLGELFF
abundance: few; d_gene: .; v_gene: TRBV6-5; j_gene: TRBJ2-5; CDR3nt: TGTGCCAGCAGTTACGACGGCTTAAGGATAGAGACCCAGTACTTC; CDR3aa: CASSYDGLRIETQYF
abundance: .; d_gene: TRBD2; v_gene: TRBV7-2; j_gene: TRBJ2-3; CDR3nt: TGTGCCAGCAGCTTAGCAGGGACTAGCGGGCGCCCAGATACGCAGTATTTT; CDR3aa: CASSLAGTSGRPDTQYF
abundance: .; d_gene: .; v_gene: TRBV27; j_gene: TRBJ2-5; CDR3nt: TGTGCCAGCAGGACCGAAATCAACGAACGGCGGACCCAGTACTTC; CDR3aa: CASRTEINERRTQYF
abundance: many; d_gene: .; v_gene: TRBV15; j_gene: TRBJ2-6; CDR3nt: TGTGCCACCAGCAGTCCCTCTGGGGCCAACGTCCTGACTTTC; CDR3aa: CATSSPSGANVLTF
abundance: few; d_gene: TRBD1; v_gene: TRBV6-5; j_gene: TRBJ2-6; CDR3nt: TGTGCCAGCACCTTACAGGGGACAGGGGCCAACGTCCTGACTTTC; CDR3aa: CASTLQGTGANVLTF
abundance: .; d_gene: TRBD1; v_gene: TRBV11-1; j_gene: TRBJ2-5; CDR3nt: TGTGCCAGCAGCTCCTCCTGGACAGGGCTACAAGAGACCCAGTACTTC; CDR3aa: CASSSSWTGLQETQYF
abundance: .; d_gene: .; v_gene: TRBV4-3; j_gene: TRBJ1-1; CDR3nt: TGCGCCAGCAGCCAAGAGGTCGGGGAGATCGCTGAAGCTTTCTTT; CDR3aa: CASSQEVGEIAEAFF
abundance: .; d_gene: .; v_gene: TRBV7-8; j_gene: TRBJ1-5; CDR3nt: TGTGCCAGCAGCTTGGATGAGGCAGGCAATCAGCCCCAGCATTTT; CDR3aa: CASSLDEAGNQPQHF
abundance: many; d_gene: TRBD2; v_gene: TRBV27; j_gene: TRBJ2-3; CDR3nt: TGTGCCAGCAGTTTAGGTACTAGCGGGGAAGATACGCAGTATTTT; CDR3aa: CASSLGTSGEDTQYF
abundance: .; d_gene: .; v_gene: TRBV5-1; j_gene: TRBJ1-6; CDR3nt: TGCGCCAGCAGCGTGAACGTCTCACCCCTCCACTTT; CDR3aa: CASSVNVSPLHF
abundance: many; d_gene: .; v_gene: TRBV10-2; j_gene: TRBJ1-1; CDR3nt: TGTGCCAGTGGGCAGGACACTGAAGCTTTCTTT; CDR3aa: CASGQDTEAFF
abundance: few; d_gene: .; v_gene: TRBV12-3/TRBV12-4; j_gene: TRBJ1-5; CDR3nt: TGTGCCAGCAGTTTAGGGGACGGCCGCAATCAGCCCCAGCATTTT; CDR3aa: CASSLGDGRNQPQHF
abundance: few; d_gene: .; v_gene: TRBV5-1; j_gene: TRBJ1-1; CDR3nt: TGCGCCAGCAGCTCCTGGCAGAAGAACACTGAAGCTTTCTTT; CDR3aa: CASSSWQKNTEAFF
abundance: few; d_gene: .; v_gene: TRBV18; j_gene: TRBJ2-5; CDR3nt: TGTGCCAGCTCACCCATGGATCAGGAGACCCAGTACTTC; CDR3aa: CASSPMDQETQYF
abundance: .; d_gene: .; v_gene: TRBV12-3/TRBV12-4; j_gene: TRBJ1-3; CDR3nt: TGTGCCAGCAGTTTAGGGTGGTCTTCAGGAAACACCATATATTTT; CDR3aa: CASSLGWSSGNTIYF
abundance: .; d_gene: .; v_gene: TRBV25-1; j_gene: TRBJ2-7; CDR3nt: TGTGCCAGCAGATCCGCTGGGGTCGAGCAGTACTTC; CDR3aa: CASRSAGVEQYF
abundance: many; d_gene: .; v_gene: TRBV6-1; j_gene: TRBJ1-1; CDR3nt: TGTGCCAGCAGTGAAAAAAAGTCTTTCTTT; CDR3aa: CASSEKKSFF
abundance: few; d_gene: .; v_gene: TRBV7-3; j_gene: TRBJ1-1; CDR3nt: TGTGCCAGCAGCTTAATCGGCAGGGCCAGGGGCACTGAAGCTTTCTTT; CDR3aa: CASSLIGRARGTEAFF
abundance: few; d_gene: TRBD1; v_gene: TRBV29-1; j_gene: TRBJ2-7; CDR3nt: TGCAGCGCCAAGGACAGGCCTTCCTACGAGCAGTACTTC; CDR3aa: CSAKDRPSYEQYF
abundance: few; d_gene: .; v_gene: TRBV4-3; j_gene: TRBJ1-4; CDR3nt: TGCGCCAGCAGCAAGGACGGGGCCTCCTATGAAAAACTGTTTTTT; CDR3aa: CASSKDGASYEKLFF
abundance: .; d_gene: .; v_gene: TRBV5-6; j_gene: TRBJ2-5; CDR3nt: TGTGCCAGCAGCCTTAAGCCTACCCAAGAGACCCAGTACTTC; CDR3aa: CASSLKPTQETQYF
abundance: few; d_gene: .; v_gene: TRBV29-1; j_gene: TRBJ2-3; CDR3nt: TGCAGCGTTGAGCTTGTGGGGAATACGCAGTATTTT; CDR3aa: CSVELVGNTQYF
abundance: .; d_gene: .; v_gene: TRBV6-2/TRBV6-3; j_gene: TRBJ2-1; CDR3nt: TGTGCCAGCAGTAACTTAGCGGTCTCCTACAATGAGCAGTTCTTC; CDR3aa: CASSNLAVSYNEQFF
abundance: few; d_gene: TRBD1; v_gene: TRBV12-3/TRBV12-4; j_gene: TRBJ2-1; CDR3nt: TGTGCCAGCAGTAGGGACAGGGTGGAGGTGTTCTTC; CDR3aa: CASSRDRVEVFF
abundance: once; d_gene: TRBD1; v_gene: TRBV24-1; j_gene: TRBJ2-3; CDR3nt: TGTGCCACCAGTGATTTGAAGTCCCGGGACAGGGATTTAGATACGCAGTATTTT; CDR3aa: CATSDLKSRDRDLDTQYF
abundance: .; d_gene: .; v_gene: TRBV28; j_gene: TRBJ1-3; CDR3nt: TGTGCCAGCAGCGGGACCTCTGGAAACACCATATATTTT; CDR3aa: CASSGTSGNTIYF
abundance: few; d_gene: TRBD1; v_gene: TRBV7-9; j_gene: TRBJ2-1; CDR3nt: TGTGCCAGCAGCTTACGGGACAGGGTCAATGAGCAGTTCTTC; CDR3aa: CASSLRDRVNEQFF
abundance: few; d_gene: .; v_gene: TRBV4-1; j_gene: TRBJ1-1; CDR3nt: TGCGCCAGCAGCCAAAAAACAGGGAACACTGAAGCTTTCTTT; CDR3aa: CASSQKTGNTEAFF
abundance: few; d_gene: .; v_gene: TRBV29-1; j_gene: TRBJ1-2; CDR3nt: TGCAGCGTTGGAGAGAACTATGGCTACACCTTC; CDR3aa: CSVGENYGYTF
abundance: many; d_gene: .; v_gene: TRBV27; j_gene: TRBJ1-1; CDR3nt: TGTGCCAGCAGTTCCCAGATGAACACTGAAGCTTTCTTT; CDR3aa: CASSSQMNTEAFF
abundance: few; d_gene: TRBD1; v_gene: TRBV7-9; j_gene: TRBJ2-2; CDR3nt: TGTGCCAGCAGCACAACCGGGACAGTCACCGGGGAGCTGTTTTTT; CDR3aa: CASSTTGTVTGELFF
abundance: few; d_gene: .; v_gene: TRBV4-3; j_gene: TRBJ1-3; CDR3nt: TGCGCCAGCAGCCAAGACCGGGGCAGCACCATATATTTT; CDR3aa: CASSQDRGSTIYF
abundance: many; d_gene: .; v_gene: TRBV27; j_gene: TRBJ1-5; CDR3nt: TGTGCCAGCAGTCCATTAGGAGGGGGTAGCCCCCAGCATTTT; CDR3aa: CASSPLGGGSPQHF
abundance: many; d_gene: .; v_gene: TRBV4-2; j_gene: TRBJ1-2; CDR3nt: TGTGCCAGCAGCCAAGATCTTCGTGGGGCCAGGGGAACCTTC; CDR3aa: CASSQDLRGARGTF
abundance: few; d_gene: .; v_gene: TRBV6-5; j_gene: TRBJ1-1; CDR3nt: TGTGCCAGCAGTTACTCGATACAGGGCGAGACTGAAGCTTTCTTT; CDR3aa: CASSYSIQGETEAFF
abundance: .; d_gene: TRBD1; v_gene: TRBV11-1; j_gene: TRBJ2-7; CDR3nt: TGTGCCAGCAACCCCGGGACAGGGCCCTACGAGCAGTACTTC; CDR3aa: CASNPGTGPYEQYF
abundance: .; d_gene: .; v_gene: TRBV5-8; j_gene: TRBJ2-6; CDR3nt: TGTGCCAGCAGCTTTGAGCTTGGGGCCAACGTCCTGACTTTC; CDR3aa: CASSFELGANVLTF
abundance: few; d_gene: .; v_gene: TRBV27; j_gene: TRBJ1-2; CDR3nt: TGTGCCAGCAGTTTAAGGGGCGTTTTGGACTATGGCTACACCTTC; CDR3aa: CASSLRGVLDYGYTF